The rows below give T cell receptor beta chains drawn from one sample of a study of T cell responses to AZD1222 COVID-19 vaccine. The protocol was immunoSEQ multiplex PCR, while the TCRdb copy is restricted to in-frame clones and leaves out a portion. This sample has approximately 130,000 clones; less than 95% occur once, and the top ten carry less than 6.5%. The starting material was peripheral blood, obtained on day 0 of AZD1222 vaccination. The receptors were sampled from an adult in good health. Both conserved end residues are trimmed from each CDR3. Each record gives: V gene, clone size, D gene, CDR3 protein. The D gene is left open where the match is weak. Some rows have no size entry. The others give once, few or many, or a class for an expanded clone.

v_call: TRBV7-3; clone_size: .; d_call: .; cdr3_aa: ASSQGQGETQY
v_call: TRBV20-1; clone_size: .; d_call: .; cdr3_aa: SASAYNEQF
v_call: TRBV3-1/TRBV3-2; clone_size: .; d_call: .; cdr3_aa: ASSQGIGELF
v_call: TRBV7-9; clone_size: .; d_call: .; cdr3_aa: ASSLTQDGYT
v_call: TRBV18; clone_size: .; d_call: TRBD1; cdr3_aa: ASSGGQRNEQF
v_call: TRBV12-3/TRBV12-4; clone_size: .; d_call: .; cdr3_aa: ASTPSGGNTIY
v_call: TRBV24-1; clone_size: .; d_call: .; cdr3_aa: ATKPGQNTGELF
v_call: TRBV10-3; clone_size: .; d_call: .; cdr3_aa: AISEGQSNTEAF
v_call: TRBV5-1; clone_size: once; d_call: .; cdr3_aa: ASSLEQGSYNEQF
v_call: TRBV28; clone_size: .; d_call: .; cdr3_aa: ASSLFPGFGEKLF
v_call: TRBV5-1; clone_size: .; d_call: .; cdr3_aa: ASSLGGIQRLDNEQF
v_call: TRBV5-1; clone_size: .; d_call: TRBD1; cdr3_aa: ASSFLTGAGNTIY
v_call: TRBV5-1; clone_size: .; d_call: .; cdr3_aa: ASDSRSDKDNSPLH
v_call: TRBV3-1/TRBV3-2; clone_size: .; d_call: .; cdr3_aa: ASSQGPPNYGYT
v_call: TRBV28; clone_size: .; d_call: .; cdr3_aa: ASSFDPRGIGELF
v_call: TRBV19; clone_size: .; d_call: TRBD1; cdr3_aa: ASSIPDRGNYGYT
v_call: TRBV28; clone_size: .; d_call: .; cdr3_aa: ASSLPGGPHRYQH
v_call: TRBV18; clone_size: .; d_call: .; cdr3_aa: ASSPPGPGGYT
v_call: TRBV6-5; clone_size: .; d_call: .; cdr3_aa: ASRPRTTGELF
v_call: TRBV3-1/TRBV3-2; clone_size: .; d_call: .; cdr3_aa: ASSRGHGNSPLH
v_call: TRBV7-9; clone_size: .; d_call: .; cdr3_aa: ASSSSGGPQH
v_call: TRBV19; clone_size: .; d_call: .; cdr3_aa: ASSPEGLVYGPV
v_call: TRBV18; clone_size: .; d_call: .; cdr3_aa: ASSRGGPSYEQY
v_call: TRBV18; clone_size: .; d_call: TRBD1; cdr3_aa: ASSPTGNSPLH
v_call: TRBV6-5; clone_size: .; d_call: .; cdr3_aa: ASSYDQVTGELF
v_call: TRBV19; clone_size: .; d_call: .; cdr3_aa: ASLERRGSPNTGELF
v_call: TRBV5-4; clone_size: .; d_call: TRBD1; cdr3_aa: ASSSDQGQGGDEQF
v_call: TRBV27; clone_size: .; d_call: .; cdr3_aa: ASRWPARVGYGYT
v_call: TRBV10-1; clone_size: .; d_call: .; cdr3_aa: ASSESLIFYEQY
v_call: TRBV2; clone_size: .; d_call: .; cdr3_aa: AESRDPYNSPLH
v_call: TRBV27; clone_size: .; d_call: TRBD1; cdr3_aa: ASSRIGTASPSSYNSPLH
v_call: TRBV19; clone_size: .; d_call: .; cdr3_aa: ASSTGRTEAF
v_call: TRBV2; clone_size: .; d_call: .; cdr3_aa: ASTVGGYT
v_call: TRBV20-1; clone_size: .; d_call: .; cdr3_aa: SASLGGPLNNEQF
v_call: TRBV6-6; clone_size: .; d_call: .; cdr3_aa: ASSREYRVLNYGYT
v_call: TRBV28; clone_size: .; d_call: .; cdr3_aa: ASTRGGGRETQY
v_call: TRBV5-5; clone_size: .; d_call: TRBD2; cdr3_aa: ASSWGLQETQY